This T cell receptor beta chain is from a study of blood T cells in healthy people across ages. Study results and caveats: TCR beta diversity per million T cells fell roughly linearly with age. Long-lived donors had more naive CD4+ cells and higher diversity than aged donors.

Ranging in age from roughly 6 to 90, the donors were healthy Caucasian individuals from Russia. A word on this clonotype: Its target is unknown.

Primed by a sample-barcoded 5' primer and a J-beta primer mix, a second PCR proceeded for about 6 to 11 cycles. Researchers report that each sample yielded at least 2.5 million CDR3-containing paired-end reads. TCRdb called the 5' RACE reads again in MiXCR, with one record for every CDR3 protein. The sample holds about 970,000 distinct CDR3 sequences, just over 50% seen once. The CDR3 loop spans 13 amino acids. Trimming cost V 3 bases and J 7 bases, with 13 bases left between them. Germline V gene lookup returns CDR1 MDHEN and CDR2 SYDVKM. V gene TRBV28 combines with J gene TRBJ2-7; D is unclear. Sequences were obtained from blood. The clonotype originates from a woman in her sixties or seventies in good health. The CDR3 DNA reads as TGTGCCAGCAGTTTCTATCCTAGGCGGGAGCAGTACTTC. As protein: CASSFYPRREQYF.